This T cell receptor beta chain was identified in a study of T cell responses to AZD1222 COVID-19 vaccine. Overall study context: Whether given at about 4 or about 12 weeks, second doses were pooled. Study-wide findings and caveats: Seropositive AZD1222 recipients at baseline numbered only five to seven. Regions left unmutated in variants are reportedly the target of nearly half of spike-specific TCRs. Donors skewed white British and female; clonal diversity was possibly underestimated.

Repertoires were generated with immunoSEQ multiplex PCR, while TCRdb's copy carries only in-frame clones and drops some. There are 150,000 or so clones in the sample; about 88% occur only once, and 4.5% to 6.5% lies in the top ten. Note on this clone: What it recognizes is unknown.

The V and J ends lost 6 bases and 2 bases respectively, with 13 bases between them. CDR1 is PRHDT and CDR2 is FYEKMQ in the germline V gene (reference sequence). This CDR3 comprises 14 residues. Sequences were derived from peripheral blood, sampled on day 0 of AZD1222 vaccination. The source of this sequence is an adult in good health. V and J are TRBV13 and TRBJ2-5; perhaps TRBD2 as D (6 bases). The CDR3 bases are TGTGCCAGCAGACGGGGACTTCAACAAGAGACCCAGTACTTC. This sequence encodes CASRRGLQQETQYF.